This TCR beta chain was identified in a study of post-analysis software for immune sequencing data. Study findings and constraints: Roughly five TRBV segments appeared more often in patients than in controls, and TRBV5-6, TRBV5-1 and TRBV20-1 were among these.

Details on this clonotype: The antigen remains undetermined.

The library was made from cDNA and included unique molecular identifiers. TCRdb re-called the PCR reads through MiXCR, storing one row per CDR3 protein. The table has 430,000 or so distinct CDR3 sequences, more than 30% seen once. Trimming stripped 0 bases from V and 0 bases from J, with 13 bases between. Germline values: CDR1 SGHRS, CDR2 YFSETQ. CDR3 length: 16 residues. This TCR came from a girl aged 2-15 years with multiple sclerosis. The chain uses TRBV5-1 and TRBJ2-7; the D is unclear. Specimen: blood. In DNA, the CDR3 is TGCGCCAGCAGCTTGGAAGGCACCACCTTCTCCTACGAGCAGTACTTC. Protein product: CASSLEGTTFSYEQYF.